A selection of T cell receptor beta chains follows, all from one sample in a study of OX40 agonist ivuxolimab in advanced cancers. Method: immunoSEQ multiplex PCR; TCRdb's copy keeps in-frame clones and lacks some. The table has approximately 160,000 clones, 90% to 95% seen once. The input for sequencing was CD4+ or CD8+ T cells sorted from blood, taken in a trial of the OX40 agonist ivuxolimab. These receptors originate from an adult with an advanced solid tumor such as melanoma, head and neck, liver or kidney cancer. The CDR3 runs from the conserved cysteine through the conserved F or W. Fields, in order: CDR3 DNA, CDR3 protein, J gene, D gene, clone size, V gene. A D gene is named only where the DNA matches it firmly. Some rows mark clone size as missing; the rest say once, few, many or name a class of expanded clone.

CDR3nt: TGTGCCAGCAGTGAAGCAGTGAAGGGTCTCGGCTACACCTTC
CDR3aa: CASSEAVKGLGYTF
j_gene: TRBJ1-2
d_gene: .
abundance: .
v_gene: TRBV6-1

CDR3nt: TGTGCCTGGAGTCCAGGGGGCCCTAGGGATGAGCAGTTCTTC
CDR3aa: CAWSPGGPRDEQFF
j_gene: TRBJ2-1
d_gene: TRBD1
abundance: .
v_gene: TRBV30

CDR3nt: TGTGCCAGTAGATGGGGACAGGGGGCTCGCGAGCAGTACTTC
CDR3aa: CASRWGQGAREQYF
j_gene: TRBJ2-7
d_gene: TRBD1
abundance: .
v_gene: TRBV19

CDR3nt: TGTGCCAGCAGCGTAACTAGCGGAAGGCAAGAGACCCAGTACTTC
CDR3aa: CASSVTSGRQETQYF
j_gene: TRBJ2-5
d_gene: TRBD2
abundance: once
v_gene: TRBV5-4

CDR3nt: TGTGCCAGCTCACCAGGCGCATCCACTGAAGCTTTCTTT
CDR3aa: CASSPGASTEAFF
j_gene: TRBJ1-1
d_gene: .
abundance: .
v_gene: TRBV18

CDR3nt: TGTGCCAGCAGACAGGGTTTGGACACTGAAGCTTTCTTT
CDR3aa: CASRQGLDTEAFF
j_gene: TRBJ1-1
d_gene: .
abundance: .
v_gene: TRBV6-1

CDR3nt: TGTGCCAGTAGTCTGGGGGGTCGGAGTAATTCACCCCTCCACTTT
CDR3aa: CASSLGGRSNSPLHF
j_gene: TRBJ1-6
d_gene: .
abundance: .
v_gene: TRBV19

CDR3nt: TGCAGCGTTGCCGGCGGAGACCCCTACGAGCAGTACTTC
CDR3aa: CSVAGGDPYEQYF
j_gene: TRBJ2-7
d_gene: .
abundance: few
v_gene: TRBV29-1

CDR3nt: TGTGCCATCAGAAACTCGCCGGGACTAGCGGGAGGAGCCTACGAGCAGTACTTC
CDR3aa: CAIRNSPGLAGGAYEQYF
j_gene: TRBJ2-7
d_gene: TRBD2
abundance: .
v_gene: TRBV10-3

CDR3nt: TGTGCCAGCAGTCAAACCCGGGACAGGCACTATGGCTACACCTTC
CDR3aa: CASSQTRDRHYGYTF
j_gene: TRBJ1-2
d_gene: TRBD1
abundance: .
v_gene: TRBV25-1

CDR3nt: TGTGCCAGCAGCTTAACGCAGAATAATTCACCCCTCCACTTT
CDR3aa: CASSLTQNNSPLHF
j_gene: TRBJ1-6
d_gene: .
abundance: .
v_gene: TRBV7-2

CDR3nt: TGTGCCAGCAGCTTCGGGAGGGGGACTGTTGGCTACACCTTC
CDR3aa: CASSFGRGTVGYTF
j_gene: TRBJ1-2
d_gene: .
abundance: .
v_gene: TRBV5-6

CDR3nt: TGTGCCAGCGCAACCGGGACATCCGGAAACACCATATATTTT
CDR3aa: CASATGTSGNTIYF
j_gene: TRBJ1-3
d_gene: .
abundance: .
v_gene: TRBV2

CDR3nt: TGTGCCAGCAGCTCGGGGCTCCTTGGGTCGAGGGTGAGCAATCAGCCCCAGCATTTT
CDR3aa: CASSSGLLGSRVSNQPQHF
j_gene: TRBJ1-5
d_gene: .
abundance: once
v_gene: TRBV7-9

CDR3nt: TGCGCCAGCAGCTGGTTGACTAGCGGCTCCCCCGGGGAGCTGTTTTTT
CDR3aa: CASSWLTSGSPGELFF
j_gene: TRBJ2-2
d_gene: TRBD2
abundance: .
v_gene: TRBV5-1

CDR3nt: TGTGCCAGCAGCCCCGGGACAGGGTATGGCTACACCTTC
CDR3aa: CASSPGTGYGYTF
j_gene: TRBJ1-2
d_gene: TRBD1
abundance: .
v_gene: TRBV14

CDR3nt: TGTGCCAGCAGCCCTAACCCGAACTCTGGAAACACCATATATTTT
CDR3aa: CASSPNPNSGNTIYF
j_gene: TRBJ1-3
d_gene: .
abundance: .
v_gene: TRBV7-7

CDR3nt: TGTGCCAGCAATACGTACAGGGGAAACACTGAAGCTTTCTTT
CDR3aa: CASNTYRGNTEAFF
j_gene: TRBJ1-1
d_gene: TRBD1
abundance: .
v_gene: TRBV6-5

CDR3nt: TGCGCCAGCAGCTCGCTAGTCGGGGGTGGGACTGAAGCTTTCTTT
CDR3aa: CASSSLVGGGTEAFF
j_gene: TRBJ1-1
d_gene: .
abundance: .
v_gene: TRBV5-1